Below are 26 T cell receptor beta chains sequenced from a single sample in a study of blood T cell repertoires in COVID-19. The table came from immunoSEQ multiplex PCR; TCRdb's copy has only in-frame clones and leaves some out. The sample has about 220,000 clones; 83% are singletons. Sequenced sample: PBMCs or T cells enriched from blood (not recorded which). The origin of the receptors is a woman between 40 and 50 years old who had been exposed to COVID-19.

This rearrangement joins TRBV27 to TRBJ1-1; 9 bases map to TRBD1. This CDR3 contains 13 residues. Germline loops: CDR1 MNHEY, CDR2 SMNVEV (reference sequence). Trimming removed 8 bases from V and 1 base from J; junction bases left unmatched: 2. The CDR3 loop reads CASSGQGNTEAFF. The CDR3 DNA sequence: TGTGCCAGCTCGGGACAGGGGAACACTGAAGCTTTCTTT.

V and J are TRBV6-2 or TRBV6-3 and TRBJ2-3, with D maybe TRBD2 (6 bases). There are 12 residues in the CDR3. The V end lost 5 bases, the J end lost 4 bases, and 7 bases lay between the germline ends. Per germline, CDR1 MNHEY and CDR2 SVGEGT. This chain's CDR3 is CASSPGADTQYF. The CDR3 nucleotides read TGTGCCAGCAGTCCGGGGGCAGATACGCAGTATTTT.

CDR3 nucleotide sequence: TGTGCCAGCAGAGGGATGACAGGGGGCGGCACTGAAGCTTTCTTT. Translation: CASRGMTGGGTEAFF. The rearrangement uses TRBV2 and TRBJ1-1; the match to TRBD1 covers 10 bases. With V trimmed by 6 bases and J by 4 bases, 8 bases remained unmatched. The CDR3 totals 15 residues. CDR1 and CDR2 (germline): SNHLY, FYNNEI.

The chain employs TRBV3-1 (or the pseudogene TRBV3-2) and TRBJ2-2; TRBD1 matches at 12 bases. Germline CDR1 and CDR2: LGHDT and YNNKEL (reference sequence). The CDR3 is 15 residues long. J gave up 6 bases and V 4 bases, and 3 bases lay outside the gene matches. The CDR3 loop is CASSLGQGASGELFF. The CDR3 DNA sequence: TGTGCCAGCAGCCTGGGACAGGGGGCCTCCGGGGAGCTGTTTTTT.

The chain joins TRBV6-5 to TRBJ1-4; 10 bases are a match to TRBD1. V gave up 2 bases and J gave up 3 bases; unmatched junction bases: 3. CDR1 is MNHEY, CDR2 SVGAGI, per germline. The CDR3 is 16 residues long. The CDR3 is CASSYPGTGANEKLFF. The CDR3 coding sequence is TGTGCCAGCAGTTACCCCGGGACAGGGGCTAATGAAAAACTGTTTTTT.

This clone came up once. V and J are TRBV5-4 and TRBJ1-4, with TRBD1 matching over 7 bases. This CDR3 comprises 15 residues. The V gene's germline CDR1 is SGHNT and CDR2 YYREEE (reference sequence). V dropped 4 bases and J dropped 4; count of bases not matched to a gene: 7. The CDR3 here is CASSQETGFNEKLFF. The CDR3, as DNA: TGTGCCAGCAGCCAAGAGACAGGGTTTAATGAAAAACTGTTTTTT.

The CDR3 reads CASSLGQVEAFF. The CDR3 coding sequence is TGTGCCAGCAGTCTCGGACAGGTTGAAGCTTTCTTT. The V and J genes are TRBV12-3 or TRBV12-4 and TRBJ1-1; 7 bases are shared with TRBD1. The CDR3 has 12 residues. After removal of 5 bases from V and 7 bases from J, the junction contained 4 bases not matched to a gene.

The chain uses TRBV11-3 and TRBJ2-3; D remains ambiguous. Trimming removed 1 base from V and 3 bases from J, with 8 bases in between. The CDR3 length is 14 residues. Germline CDR1 and CDR2: SGHNT and YENEEA. The CDR3 region is CASSLGGSTDTQYF. CDR3 bases: TGTGCCAGCAGCTTAGGCGGTTCAACAGATACGCAGTATTTT.

The chain links TRBV4-2 to TRBJ1-3; no firm D call. Deletions cut 0 bases from V and 3 bases from J, with 9 bases between. Germline assignment: CDR1 LGHNA and CDR2 YNFKEQ. The CDR3 sequence is 15 residues long. CDR3: CASSQDLQNGNTIYF. CDR3 DNA: TGTGCCAGCAGCCAAGATTTACAGAATGGAAACACCATATATTTT.

The V call is TRBV10-3, the J call TRBJ1-5, with 9 bases aligning to TRBD1. CDR1 and CDR2 from the germline V gene are ENHRY and SYGVKD. This CDR3 is built from 12 residues. Trimming removed 10 bases from V and 4 bases from J; junction bases left unmatched: 2. For the CDR3, the DNA is TGTGCCACCGGACAGGGGAATCAGCCCCAGCATTTT. This translates into CATGQGNQPQHF.

The chain is built from TRBV4-1 and TRBJ2-5; perhaps TRBD2 as D (5 bases). The length of the CDR3 is 16 residues. Trimming pared 1 base from V and 3 bases from J, leaving 15 bases between. The germline V gene has CDR1 MGHRA and CDR2 YSYEKL. CDR3 region: CASSQVARRWEETQYF. Here the CDR3 DNA reads TGCGCCAGCAGCCAAGTGGCCAGGAGGTGGGAAGAGACCCAGTACTTC.

V and J are TRBV6-5 and TRBJ1-2; D possibly corresponds to TRBD1 (5 bases). Germline CDR1 is MNHEY and CDR2 is SVGAGI. This CDR3 has 15 residues. With 7 bases removed from V and 0 bases from J, the gap between germline ends came to 15 bases. This CDR3 is CASTSPRVANYGYTF. The CDR3 DNA follows: TGTGCCAGCACCTCCCCCAGGGTAGCTAACTATGGCTACACCTTC.

The chain carries TRBV7-8 and TRBJ2-7; TRBD2 aligns across 10 bases. V lost 5 bases to trimming and J lost 3 bases; unmatched junction nucleotides: 4. The CDR3 is 14 amino acids. Looked up from germline, CDR1 is SGHVS and CDR2 is FQNEAQ. Here the CDR3 DNA reads TGTGCCAGCAGCCCTAGCGGGGGAATCTACGAGCAGTACTTC. Protein sequence: CASSPSGGIYEQYF.

V and J are TRBV24-1 and TRBJ1-1, with D tentatively TRBD1 (5 bases). Trimming cost V 7 bases and J 1 base, with 12 bases left between them. The CDR3 contains 14 residues. Germline loops: CDR1 KGHDR, CDR2 SFDVKD. Written as DNA, the CDR3 is TGTGCCACCAGGACCGCGGGGGGGAACACTGAAGCTTTCTTT. Translating gives CATRTAGGNTEAFF.

The chain links TRBV7-9 to TRBJ1-1; a possible D gene is TRBD1 (5 bases). V was trimmed by 5 bases and J by 10 bases, leaving 17 bases between them. CDR3 length equals 13 residues. Looked up from germline, CDR1 is SEHNR and CDR2 is FQNEAQ (reference sequence). In DNA form, the CDR3 reads TGTGCCAGCAGCCCCGGCGGGGGGGGTCCAGCTTTCTTT. Translation: CASSPGGGGPAFF.

The gene calls are TRBV11-2 and TRBJ2-7; 12 bases line up with TRBD2. J gave up 2 bases and V 7 bases, and 9 bases lay outside the gene matches. The CDR3 runs to 16 residues. Germline-derived CDR1 and CDR2 are SGHAT and FQNNGV. The DNA for the CDR3 is TGTGCCAGCAACCCAAAGGCTAGCGGGGGGGCCTACGAGCAGTACTTC. This codes for CASNPKASGGAYEQYF.

The CDR3 region has the DNA TGTGCCAGCAGCTCTGGACTAGCGGGCACCGGGGAGCTGTTTTTT. Its translation is CASSSGLAGTGELFF. The chain joins TRBV7-3 to TRBJ2-2, with 11 bases matching TRBD2. The J segment lost 4 bases and the V segment lost 4 bases, leaving 2 bases of the junction unmatched. The CDR3 has 15 amino acids. Germline assignment: CDR1 SGHTA and CDR2 FQGTGA.

In this sample, this clone turned up once. The rearrangement links TRBV6-8 to TRBJ1-1; 8 bases are shared with TRBD1. Germline V CDR1 and CDR2: MNHGY, SAAAGT. V trimming: 9 bases; J trimming: 3 bases; junction bases outside the gene matches: 6. This CDR3 region has 13 residues. CDR3: CARTTGGHTEAFF. DNA of the CDR3: TGTGCCAGGACTACAGGGGGACACACTGAAGCTTTCTTT.

The chain recombines TRBV24-1 with TRBJ2-1; 12 positions match TRBD2. The CDR3 is 13 residues long. The V and J ends lost 2 bases and 15 bases, in that order; junction bases with no gene match: 4. The germline V gene has CDR1 KGHDR and CDR2 SFDVKD. CDR3 loop: CATSDSTGLAGFF. In DNA form, the CDR3 reads TGTGCCACCAGTGATTCAACGGGACTAGCGGGGTTCTTC.

The chain uses TRBV20-1 and TRBJ1-5; D is unclear. CDR3 size: 16 residues. V was clipped by 3 bases and J by 0 bases, with 15 bases between them. Germline CDR1 DFQATT, CDR2 SNEGSKA (reference sequence). CDR3 DNA sequence: TGCAGTGCTAGTACGGAGGGAGATTATAGCAATCAGCCCCAGCATTTT. The encoded protein is CSASTEGDYSNQPQHF.

The chain combines TRBV29-1 with TRBJ1-1, with TRBD1 as a possible D gene (5 bases). Trimming shortened V by 5 bases and J by 4 bases, and 11 bases separated the two germline ends. This CDR3 is built from 12 residues. Germline V gives CDR1 SQVTM, CDR2 ANQGSEA. The DNA of the CDR3 is TGCAGCGTTCCCGCCGGGGGCACTGAAGCTTTCTTT. It codes for CSVPAGGTEAFF. The full variable domain, its missing parts supplied by reference TRBV29-1 and TRBJ1-1, is SAVISQKPSRDICQRGTSLTIQCQVDSQVTMMFWYRQQPGQSLTLIATANQGSEATYESGFVIDKFPISRPNLTFSTLTVSNMSPEDSSIYLCSVPAGGTEAFFGQGTRLTVV.

This clone is a singleton in its sample. This chain links TRBV29-1 with TRBJ2-7, with D perhaps matching TRBD1 (6 bases). CDR1 SQVTM and CDR2 ANQGSEA come from the germline V gene. The CDR3 length is 12 residues. The V end was cut by 6 bases, the J end by 0 bases, with 9 bases between. This chain's CDR3 is CSVTGYSYEQYF. DNA for the CDR3: TGCAGCGTAACAGGGTACTCCTACGAGCAGTACTTC.

This rearrangement joins TRBV6-5 to TRBJ1-1; the match to TRBD1 covers 8 bases. From germline, CDR1 is MNHEY and CDR2 SVGAGI. There are 13 residues in the CDR3. Losses at the gene ends were 6 bases for V and 4 bases for J; bases not matched to a gene: 4. The DNA of the CDR3 is TGTGCCAGCAGGGTGGACAGGGTCACTGAAGCTTTCTTT. Protein product: CASRVDRVTEAFF.

The genes are TRBV5-1 and TRBJ1-4; D not resolved. The V gene lost 2 bases and the J gene lost 0 bases, with 8 bases spanning the gap. Germline CDR1 and CDR2: SGHRS and YFSETQ. CDR3 length equals 15 residues. Here the CDR3 reads CASSFSGATNEKLFF. The CDR3 nucleotides are TGCGCCAGCAGCTTTTCCGGGGCAACTAATGAAAAACTGTTTTTT.

In this sample, this clone turned up once. The chain employs TRBV7-2 and TRBJ2-1; D is unresolved. The germline CDR1 and CDR2 sequences are SGHTA and FQGNSA. Trimming stripped 5 bases from V and 7 bases from J, with 6 bases between. The CDR3 has 11 residues. CDR3 DNA sequence: TGTGCCAGCAGCGTGAGAAATGAGCAGTTCTTC. It is translated as CASSVRNEQFF.

The J gene is TRBJ2-2, the V gene TRBV3-1 (or the pseudogene TRBV3-2); maybe TRBD1 (5 bases). There are 15 residues in the CDR3. Per the germline V gene, CDR1 is LGHDT and CDR2 is YNNKEL (reference sequence). V dropped 5 bases and J dropped 1 base, with 11 bases sitting between them. In nucleotides, the CDR3 is TGTGCCAGCAGCTCTCACCAGGGGAACACCGGGGAGCTGTTTTTT. Its translation is CASSSHQGNTGELFF.